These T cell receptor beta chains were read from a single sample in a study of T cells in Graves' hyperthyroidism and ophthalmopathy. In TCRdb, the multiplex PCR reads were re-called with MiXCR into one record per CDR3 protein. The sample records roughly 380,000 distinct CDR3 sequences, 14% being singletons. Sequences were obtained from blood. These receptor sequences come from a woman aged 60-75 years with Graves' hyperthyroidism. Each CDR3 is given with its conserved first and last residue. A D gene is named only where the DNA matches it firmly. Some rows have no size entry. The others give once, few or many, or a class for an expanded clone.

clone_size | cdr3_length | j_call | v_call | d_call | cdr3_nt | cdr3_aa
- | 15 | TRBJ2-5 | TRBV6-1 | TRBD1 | TGTGCCAGCAGATTCCGCAGGGGGCCCGAAGAGACCCAGTACTTC | CASRFRRGPEETQYF
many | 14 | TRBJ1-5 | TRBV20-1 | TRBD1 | TGCAGTGCTCCGACAGGGGTAGGCAATCAGCCCCAGCATTTT | CSAPTGVGNQPQHF
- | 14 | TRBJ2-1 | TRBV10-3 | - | TGTGCCTCCTCGGGTGATAGCGGATCCAATGAGCAGTTCTTC | CASSGDSGSNEQFF
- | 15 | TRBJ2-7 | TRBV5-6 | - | TGTGCCAGCAGCCCCGAGGATAGCGAGATATACGAGCAGTACTTC | CASSPEDSEIYEQYF
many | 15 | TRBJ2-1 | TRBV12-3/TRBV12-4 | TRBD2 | TGTGCCAGCAGTACCGGGACTAGCTTCTACAATGAGCAGTTCTTC | CASSTGTSFYNEQFF
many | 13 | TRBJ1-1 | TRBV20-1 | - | TGCAGTGCACAGGGTCAGGGAGAGACTGAAGCTTTCTTT | CSAQGQGETEAFF
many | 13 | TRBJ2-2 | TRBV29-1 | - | TGCAGCGTTGCGGGGGTCAACACCGGGGAGCTGTTTTTT | CSVAGVNTGELFF
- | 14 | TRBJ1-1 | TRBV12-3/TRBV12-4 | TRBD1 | TGTGCCAGCAAAGGACAGGGAATGAACACTGAAGCTTTCTTT | CASKGQGMNTEAFF
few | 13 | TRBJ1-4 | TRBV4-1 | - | TGCGCCAGCAGCTCTCAATATAATGAAAAACTGTTTTTT | CASSSQYNEKLFF
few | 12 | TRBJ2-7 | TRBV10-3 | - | TGTGCCATCAGTGAGATCTCCTACGAGCAGTACTTC | CAISEISYEQYF
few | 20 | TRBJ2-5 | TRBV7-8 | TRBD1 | TGTGCCAGCAGCTTACACTTATCCCTAACCACAGGGGATAATCAGGAGACCCAGTACTTC | CASSLHLSLTTGDNQETQYF
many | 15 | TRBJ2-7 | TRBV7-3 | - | TGTGCCAGCAGCTTAGCCACAGGGCCTAGGTACGAGCAGTACTTC | CASSLATGPRYEQYF
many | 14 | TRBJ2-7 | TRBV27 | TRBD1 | TGTGCCAGCAGTTTGGGACAGGGTCCCTACGAGCAGTACTTC | CASSLGQGPYEQYF
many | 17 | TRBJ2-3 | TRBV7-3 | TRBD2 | TGTGCCAGCAGCCTAACCCTGACTAGCGGATCCACAGATACGCAGTATTTT | CASSLTLTSGSTDTQYF
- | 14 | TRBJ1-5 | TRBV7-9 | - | TGTGCCAGCAGCTTAGATTCGTCGGGGCAGCCCCAGCATTTT | CASSLDSSGQPQHF
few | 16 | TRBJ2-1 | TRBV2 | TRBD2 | TGTGCCAGCAGTGACGTGGCGGGAGGGGACTACAGTGAGCAGTTCTTC | CASSDVAGGDYSEQFF
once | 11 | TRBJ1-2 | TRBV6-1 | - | TGTGCCAGCAGCAGACAACTGAGCTACACCTTC | CASSRQLSYTF
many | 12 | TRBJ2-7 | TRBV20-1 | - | TGCAGTGCTAGAGACGGGACCCGGGAGCAGTACTTC | CSARDGTREQYF
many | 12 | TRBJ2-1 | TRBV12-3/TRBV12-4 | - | TGTGCCAGCAAGATGCCAGCGACTGAGCAGTTCTTC | CASKMPATEQFF
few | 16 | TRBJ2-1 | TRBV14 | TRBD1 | TGTGCCAGCAGCCCTCTCGGGACAGGGAATCTAGGTGAGCAGTTCTTC | CASSPLGTGNLGEQFF
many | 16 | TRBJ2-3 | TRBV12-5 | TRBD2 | TGTGCTAGTGGTCCGAGGGGAGCGGGAAACACAGATACGCAGTATTTT | CASGPRGAGNTDTQYF
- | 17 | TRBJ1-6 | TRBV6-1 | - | TGTGCCAGCAGTGAAATTAAGGACGTGGCCTATAATTCACCCCTCCACTTT | CASSEIKDVAYNSPLHF
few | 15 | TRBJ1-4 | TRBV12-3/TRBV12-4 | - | TGTGCCAGCAGTCCCCAGGGTTCGGTGGAAGAAAAACTGTTTTTT | CASSPQGSVEEKLFF
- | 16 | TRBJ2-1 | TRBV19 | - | TGTGCCAGTAGGGTGGCGGACTCGCGGGGCTACAATGAGCAGTTCTTC | CASRVADSRGYNEQFF
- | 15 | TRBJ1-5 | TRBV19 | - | TGTGCCAGTAGCATCTCAGAGTATAGCAATCAGCCCCAGCATTTT | CASSISEYSNQPQHF
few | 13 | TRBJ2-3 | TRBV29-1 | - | TGCAGCGTTGACGCGCAATCCACAGATACGCAGTATTTT | CSVDAQSTDTQYF